The 28 T cell receptor beta chains in this list originate from one sample, sequenced in a study of shared clonotypes between healthy human individuals. Measured with immunoSEQ multiplex PCR; TCRdb has only the in-frame clones, and not every one. The table lists 1.5 million to 2.5 million clones, less than 95% of them singletons. As defined, naive CD8 cells were CD45RO-negative and positively selected for CCR7, with terminally differentiated effector memory CD45RA+ cells excluded. Sequences were obtained from naive CD8+ T cells sorted from blood. The origin of the receptors is a young man in good health.

The CDR3 DNA sequence: TGTGCCAGCAGCCTTGAGGGAGCGGGGACTTACGAGCAGTACTTC. Translation gives CASSLEGAGTYEQYF. The chain joins TRBV9 to TRBJ2-7, with TRBD2 identical over 7 bases. Germline values: CDR1 SGDLS, CDR2 YYNGEE. V lost 4 bases to trimming and J lost 4 bases; unmatched junction nucleotides: 11. This CDR3 contains 15 residues.

The chain has TRBV29-1 and TRBJ2-3; TRBD2 might be the D (5 bases). The V end was cut by 2 bases, the J end by 7 bases, with 10 bases between. The length of the CDR3 is 12 residues. Germline-derived CDR1 and CDR2 are SQVTM and ANQGSEA. DNA for the CDR3: TGCAGCGTTGAACCTAGCCCAAATACGCAGTATTTT. This encodes CSVEPSPNTQYF.

This clone was found once. The V gene is TRBV28, the J gene TRBJ1-5, with TRBD1 as a possible D gene (6 bases). V was trimmed by 5 bases and J by 9 bases, leaving 14 bases between them. Germline V CDR1 and CDR2: MDHEN, SYDVKM. CDR3 size: 13 residues. The CDR3 coding sequence is TGTGCCAGCAGTCAACAGGGCTCAAGGCCCCAGCATTTT. This encodes CASSQQGSRPQHF.

The chain recombines TRBV2 with TRBJ1-4; D is ambiguous. Trimming cost V 6 bases and J 3 bases, with 11 bases left between them. CDR3 length: 14 amino acids. Looked up from germline, CDR1 is SNHLY and CDR2 is FYNNEI. CDR3 sequence: CASSLVGSNEKLFF. In DNA form, the CDR3 reads TGTGCCAGCAGCCTGGTGGGTTCTAATGAAAAACTGTTTTTT. Full variable domain (rest looked up from reference TRBV2 and TRBJ1-4): EPEVTQTPSHQVTQMGQEVILRCVPISNHLYFYWYRQILGQKVEFLVSFYNNEISEKSEIFDDQFSVERPDGSNFTLKIRSTKLEDSAMYFCASSLVGSNEKLFFGSGTQLSVL.

The V gene is TRBV5-4, the J gene TRBJ2-7, with 7 bases identical to TRBD2. Germline-derived CDR1 and CDR2 are SGHNT and YYREEE (reference sequence). The CDR3 covers 12 residues. V was pared by 4 bases and J by 2 bases, with 0 bases of the junction left unmatched. The CDR3 DNA follows: TGTGCCAGCAGCGCGGGAGCCTACGAGCAGTACTTC. The encoded protein is CASSAGAYEQYF.

CDR3 protein: CASSLRTGHPDTQYF. The CDR3 region has the DNA TGTGCCAGCAGCTTGCGGACAGGGCATCCAGATACGCAGTATTTT. The rearrangement joins TRBV5-4 to TRBJ2-3; 8 bases align to TRBD1. V was pared by 1 base and J by 4 bases, with 5 bases of the junction left unmatched. Germline V gene lookup returns CDR1 SGHNT and CDR2 YYREEE (reference sequence). The CDR3 consists of 15 residues.

The chain recombines TRBV4-3 with TRBJ2-1, with D hard to call. The germline V and J ends were trimmed by 0 bases and 3 bases, with 18 bases remaining between them. There are 18 residues in the CDR3. Germline V gene sequence: CDR1 LGHNA, CDR2 YSLEER. The DNA for the CDR3 is TGCGCCAGCAGCCAAGATTGGTTGAGTGGTGGCAGCTACAATGAGCAGTTCTTC. This encodes CASSQDWLSGGSYNEQFF.

Only a few counts were recorded for this clone. The chain couples TRBV29-1 to TRBJ2-2; D is unclear. CDR1 is SQVTM, CDR2 ANQGSEA, per germline. CDR3 length: 12 residues. V gave up 4 bases and J gave up 4 bases, with 7 bases separating them. CDR3 nucleotides: TGCAGCGTTGCGGGCGGCACCGGGGAGCTGTTTTTT. Protein sequence: CSVAGGTGELFF.

As for this clone: Other DNA sequences within the sample encode an identical CDR3. The V call is TRBV11-2, the J call TRBJ1-1; weak D call: TRBD1 (5 bases). The CDR3 has 13 amino acids. With 5 bases removed from V and 5 bases from J, the gap between germline ends came to 12 bases. Germline CDR1 is SGHAT and CDR2 is FQNNGV. CDR3 sequence: CASSPTGDTEAFF. The CDR3 DNA reads as TGTGCCAGCAGCCCTACAGGTGATACTGAAGCTTTCTTT.

The V gene is TRBV5-4, the J gene TRBJ2-2; the match to TRBD2 covers 11 bases. Trimming removed 4 bases from V and 6 bases from J; junction bases left unmatched: 11. Germline CDR1 is SGHNT and CDR2 is YYREEE (reference sequence). This CDR3 contains 17 residues. The CDR3 spells CASSPVAGGPMAGELFF. CDR3 bases: TGTGCCAGCAGCCCCGTAGCGGGAGGGCCGATGGCCGGGGAGCTGTTTTTT.

Turning to this clone: The same CDR3 is also encoded by other DNA sequences in this sample. CDR3 residues: CASSLEDSYNEQFF. CDR3 in DNA: TGTGCCAGCAGCTTGGAGGACAGCTACAATGAGCAGTTCTTC. The chain is built from TRBV5-4 and TRBJ2-1; a weak D match, TRBD1 (6 bases). The V and J ends lost 0 bases and 3 bases respectively, with 7 bases between them. The CDR3 runs to 14 residues. CDR1 and CDR2 from the germline V gene are SGHNT and YYREEE (reference sequence).

The chain has TRBV2 and TRBJ2-3; TRBD2 aligns across 7 bases. The germline gives CDR1 SNHLY, CDR2 FYNNEI. The CDR3 loop spans 17 amino acids. V lost 3 bases and J lost 1; bases outside the gene matches: 10. The CDR3 spells CASSDVRGNRGTDTQYF. CDR3 sequence (DNA): TGTGCCAGCAGTGACGTGCGGGGGAATCGAGGCACAGATACGCAGTATTTT.

This clone was counted a single time. The chain is built from TRBV7-9 and TRBJ2-7, with D perhaps given as TRBD1 or TRBD2 (6 bases each). V was shortened by 1 base and J by 0 bases, with 13 bases between the two germline ends. Per the germline V gene, CDR1 is SEHNR and CDR2 is FQNEAQ (reference sequence). The length of the CDR3 is 16 residues. The CDR3 DNA reads TGTGCCAGCAGCTTAGTGGGGGGCAGAAGCTCCTACGAGCAGTACTTC. Protein: CASSLVGGRSSYEQYF. The full variable domain, completed using reference TRBV7-9 and TRBJ2-7, is DTGVSQNPRHKITKRGQNVTFRCDPISEHNRLYWYRQTLGQGPEFLTYFQNEAQLEKSRLLSDRFSAERPKGSFSTLEIQRTEQGDSAMYLCASSLVGGRSSYEQYFGPGTRLTVT.

This chain joins TRBV6-5 and TRBJ1-1, with D hard to call. Per the germline V gene, CDR1 is MNHEY and CDR2 is SVGAGI. V was trimmed by 3 bases and J by 11 bases, leaving 10 bases between them. The CDR3 sequence is 11 residues long. CDR3 sequence: CASSYGLNAFF. The CDR3 coding sequence is TGTGCCAGCAGTTATGGGCTAAATGCTTTCTTT.

The chain combines TRBV2 with TRBJ1-1; 9 bases map to TRBD1. CDR1 and CDR2 from the germline V gene are SNHLY and FYNNEI. The CDR3 runs to 14 residues. The junction had 3 bases not matched to a gene; V was cut back by 6 bases and J by 1 base. This CDR3 reads CASRRGQGNTEAFF. As DNA, the CDR3 is TGTGCCAGCAGGAGGGGACAGGGGAACACTGAAGCTTTCTTT.

The chain carries TRBV5-4 and TRBJ2-3; unclear D gene. Germline assignment: CDR1 SGHNT and CDR2 YYREEE (reference sequence). The ends were cut back, 0 bases at V and 2 bases at J, with 4 bases in the middle. The CDR3 contains 13 residues. CDR3 residues: CASSLENTDTQYF. In DNA, the CDR3 is TGTGCCAGCAGCTTGGAGAACACAGATACGCAGTATTTT.

This chain joins TRBV7-9 and TRBJ2-3, with 9 bases fitting TRBD2. There are 14 residues in the CDR3. V lost 5 bases and J lost 6; bases outside the gene matches: 6. The germline CDR1 and CDR2 sequences are SEHNR and FQNEAQ (reference sequence). CDR3 DNA sequence: TGTGCCAGCAGCCCAAGCGGGGGGTTGGATACGCAGTATTTT. Protein: CASSPSGGLDTQYF.

About this clone: Other DNA variants within this sample encode the same CDR3. The J gene is TRBJ2-3, the V gene TRBV13; no reliable D call. Germline V CDR1 and CDR2: PRHDT, FYEKMQ (reference sequence). Deletions cut 0 bases from V and 4 bases from J, with 2 bases between. The CDR3 runs to 12 residues. In nucleotides, the CDR3 is TGTGCCAGCAGCTTAGGTGCAGATACGCAGTATTTT. Translating it yields CASSLGADTQYF.

The chain links TRBV30 to TRBJ2-7; D not resolved. V was shortened by 0 bases and J by 5 bases, with 8 bases between the two germline ends. Per the germline V gene, CDR1 is GTSNPN and CDR2 is SVGIG (reference sequence). This CDR3 spans 12 amino acids. CDR3 DNA: TGTGCCTGGAGTGTAATGAGTAACGAGCAGTACTTC. It is translated as CAWSVMSNEQYF. Using reference TRBV30 and TRBJ2-7 for the parts outside the CDR3, the full variable domain is SQTIHQWPATLVQPVGSPLSLECTVEGTSNPNLYWYRQAAGRGLQLLFYSVGIGQISSEVPQNLSASRPQDRQFILSSKKLLLSDSGFYLCAWSVMSNEQYFGPGTRLTVT.

The J gene is TRBJ1-6, the V gene TRBV11-2; the D is unclear. Germline assignment: CDR1 SGHAT and CDR2 FQNNGV. There are 16 residues in the CDR3. V dropped 1 base and J dropped 7 bases, with 14 bases sitting between them. CDR3 DNA sequence: TGTGCCAGCAGCTTAGGAATTAGAGGGTTGAATTCACCCCTCCACTTT. This codes for CASSLGIRGLNSPLHF.

The genes are TRBV11-2 and TRBJ2-1; D unclear. V lost 4 bases, J lost 3 bases, and 10 bases lay in between. CDR1 SGHAT and CDR2 FQNNGV come from the germline V gene. This CDR3 has 14 amino acids. The CDR3 region is CASSSLGSYNEQFF. The CDR3 DNA reads TGTGCCAGCAGCTCCCTTGGTAGCTACAATGAGCAGTTCTTC.

This clone came up once. The chain is built from TRBV10-3 and TRBJ2-3; tentative D call: TRBD1 (6 bases). Germline CDR1 reads ENHRY; CDR2 reads SYGVKD. CDR3 length equals 15 residues. Trimming stripped 5 bases from V and 2 bases from J, with 14 bases between. CDR3 loop: CAISKQGEVTDTQYF. The CDR3 nucleotides read TGTGCCATCAGTAAACAGGGAGAAGTCACAGATACGCAGTATTTT.

The chain has TRBV7-9 and TRBJ2-5, with D unresolved. This CDR3 is 14 amino acids long. V lost 0 bases and J 3 bases, leaving 8 bases between the germline ends. Germline V gene lookup returns CDR1 SEHNR and CDR2 FQNEAQ (reference sequence). CDR3: CASSLALREETQYF. The CDR3 coding sequence is TGTGCCAGCAGCTTAGCGCTAAGGGAAGAGACCCAGTACTTC.

This clone was detected only once. V is TRBV11-1 and J is TRBJ1-2, with a weak D call TRBD1 (5 bases). V lost 5 bases and J lost 2, with 18 bases in between. CDR3 length equals 16 residues. CDR1 and CDR2 (germline): SGHAT, FQDESV (reference sequence). This CDR3 reads CASSLMNLDKNYGYTF. In DNA, the CDR3 is TGTGCCAGCAGCCTCATGAATTTGGACAAGAACTATGGCTACACCTTC.

This clone was recorded only once. The chain couples TRBV4-2 to TRBJ2-5; D might be TRBD1 (6 bases). CDR3 length: 17 residues. The V gene lost 1 base and the J gene lost 3 bases, with 18 bases spanning the gap. Germline CDR1 and CDR2: LGHNA and YNFKEQ. As DNA, the CDR3 is TGTGCCAGCAGCCAAGGGGGGACCGAGGGGGTAAAAGAGACCCAGTACTTC. Translating it yields CASSQGGTEGVKETQYF.

This sequence joins TRBV13 and TRBJ2-7; 12 positions match TRBD1. The CDR3 has 14 residues. Germline V gives CDR1 PRHDT, CDR2 FYEKMQ (reference sequence). V lost 3 bases, J lost 11 bases, and 8 bases stayed unmatched. CDR3 in amino acids: CASSFMGQGAVEYF. CDR3 in DNA: TGTGCCAGCAGCTTCATGGGACAGGGGGCAGTTGAGTACTTC.

The chain couples TRBV2 to TRBJ2-3, with TRBD2 matching over 10 bases. V gave up 2 bases and J gave up 0 bases; unmatched junction bases: 14. CDR3 length: 20 residues. Germline assignment: CDR1 SNHLY and CDR2 FYNNEI. The CDR3 coding sequence is TGTGCCAGCAGTGAATTCAGCGGGGGGGCCGAATTGGGTAGCACAGATACGCAGTATTTT. Protein: CASSEFSGGAELGSTDTQYF.

This clone was counted between two and nine times. The rearrangement links TRBV15 to TRBJ1-1, with no clear D. Germline CDR1 is LNHNV and CDR2 is YYDKDF (reference sequence). The CDR3 spans 14 residues. Trimming stripped 0 bases from V and 5 bases from J, with 10 bases between. CDR3 sequence reads: CATSRDPVGTEAFF. Here the CDR3 DNA reads TGTGCCACCAGCAGAGATCCGGTGGGGACTGAAGCTTTCTTT.